These T cell receptor beta chains were read from a single sample in a study of CD8 T cells in Susac syndrome. MiXCR, applied by TCRdb to the immunoSEQ multiplex PCR reads, yields one record per CDR3 protein. Of around 130,000 distinct CDR3 sequences in the sample, around 80% were seen once. Sequencing input: CD8+ T cells from PBMCs. These receptors all stem from a human donor with multiple sclerosis. Both conserved end residues are part of each CDR3. D genes are given only for firm matches. The size field is filled for only some rows; it gives once, few, many or a size class.

- | TRBJ1-6 | TRBV5-1 | few | CASSPSTARGLHF | TGCGCCAGCAGCCCGTCGACCGCGAGGGGCCTCCACTTT
- | TRBJ2-1 | TRBV2 | - | CASSDPSRNEQFF | TGTGCCAGCAGTGACCCGTCCAGAAATGAGCAGTTCTTC
- | TRBJ1-2 | TRBV7-9 | - | CASSLQGAGYTF | TGTGCCAGCAGCTTACAAGGGGCGGGCTACACCTTC
- | TRBJ1-5 | TRBV19 | - | CASRDLREPQHF | TGTGCCAGTCGGGACCTGAGGGAGCCCCAGCATTTT
- | TRBJ2-7 | TRBV7-9 | few | CASSLVHLPGEQYF | TGTGCCAGCAGCTTAGTGCACCTTCCTGGCGAGCAGTACTTC
TRBD2 | TRBJ2-5 | TRBV11-2 | - | CASSLVSAGAGETQYF | TGTGCCAGCAGCTTAGTATCAGCGGGGGCAGGAGAGACCCAGTACTTC
- | TRBJ2-3 | TRBV28 | - | CASSLKGFADTQYF | TGTGCCAGCAGTTTAAAGGGGTTCGCAGATACGCAGTATTTT
TRBD2 | TRBJ2-2 | TRBV5-5 | once | CASSFNYLAGDTGELFF | TGTGCCAGCAGCTTTAATTATCTGGCGGGAGACACCGGGGAGCTGTTTTTT
TRBD1 | TRBJ1-1 | TRBV6-1 | - | CASSEPGGVTEAFF | TGTGCCAGCAGTGAACCAGGGGGTGTTACTGAAGCTTTCTTT
- | TRBJ2-7 | TRBV2 | - | CASRVGENFPYEQYF | TGTGCCAGCAGAGTGGGAGAAAATTTCCCCTACGAGCAGTACTTC
- | TRBJ2-1 | TRBV6-2/TRBV6-3 | - | CASSYEGVGLFF | TGTGCCAGCAGTTACGAGGGTGTGGGGCTGTTCTTC
- | TRBJ1-3 | TRBV30 | - | CAWRVADRNTIYF | TGTGCCTGGAGAGTGGCAGACCGAAACACCATATATTTT
TRBD2 | TRBJ2-1 | TRBV9 | - | CASTPAGASYNEQFF | TGTGCCAGCACCCCAGCGGGGGCCTCCTACAATGAGCAGTTCTTC
- | TRBJ2-2 | TRBV7-9 | - | CASRYRATGELFF | TGTGCCAGCAGGTACAGGGCCACCGGGGAGCTGTTTTTT
TRBD1 | TRBJ2-7 | TRBV13 | - | CASSPTTGTAYEQYF | TGTGCCAGCAGCCCTACGACAGGGACAGCCTACGAGCAGTACTTC
- | TRBJ1-5 | TRBV12-3/TRBV12-4 | - | CASSFQWSQPQHF | TGTGCCAGCAGTTTCCAGTGGAGTCAGCCCCAGCATTTT
- | TRBJ2-7 | TRBV6-5 | few | CASSTTPPGLNEQYF | TGTGCCAGCAGTACCACCCCCCCAGGGCTCAACGAGCAGTACTTC
- | TRBJ2-2 | TRBV6-2/TRBV6-3 | once | CASSYNFQRANTGELFF | TGTGCCAGCAGTTACAACTTCCAGCGGGCCAACACCGGGGAGCTGTTTTTT
- | TRBJ2-1 | TRBV19 | - | CASSHTAHNEQFF | TGTGCCAGTAGTCACACTGCCCACAATGAGCAGTTCTTC
TRBD1 | TRBJ1-2 | TRBV19 | once | CASHSLGTGGSYTF | TGTGCCAGTCACTCTCTCGGGACAGGGGGAAGCTACACCTTC
- | TRBJ2-2 | TRBV4-1 | - | CASSQELMAGELFF | TGCGCCAGCAGCCAAGAATTAATGGCAGGGGAGCTGTTTTTT
- | TRBJ2-7 | TRBV5-6 | - | CASSVGLEKDEQYF | TGTGCCAGCAGCGTGGGCCTAGAAAAGGACGAGCAGTACTTC
TRBD2 | TRBJ2-1 | TRBV3-1 | - | CASSHREREIAHNEQFF | TGTGCCAGCAGCCATCGCGAGCGGGAGATTGCACACAATGAGCAGTTCTTC
- | TRBJ2-2 | TRBV7-9 | - | CASSLNGPGNTGELFF | TGTGCCAGCAGCTTAAACGGTCCAGGGAACACCGGGGAGCTGTTTTTT
- | TRBJ1-2 | TRBV2 | - | CASSQEDYGYTF | TGTGCCAGCAGTCAGGAGGACTATGGCTACACCTTC
- | TRBJ2-2 | TRBV15 | - | CATSRFPTLTGELFF | TGTGCCACCAGCAGATTCCCTACACTGACCGGGGAGCTGTTTTTT
TRBD1 | TRBJ1-2 | TRBV24-1 | - | CATSGQGADYTF | TGTGCCACCAGTGGACAGGGGGCTGACTACACCTTC
TRBD1 | TRBJ1-5 | TRBV9 | - | CASSADSGTGLNQPQHF | TGTGCCAGCAGCGCCGATTCCGGGACAGGGCTAAATCAGCCCCAGCATTTT
- | TRBJ2-7 | TRBV10-3 | - | CAISEWPSSEQYF | TGTGCCATCAGTGAGTGGCCTAGCAGCGAGCAGTACTTC
TRBD2 | TRBJ2-3 | TRBV29-1 | - | CSVPGTSATDTQYF | TGCAGCGTGCCTGGAACTAGCGCCACAGATACGCAGTATTTT
- | TRBJ2-1 | TRBV5-6 | - | CASSLHPLNEQFF | TGTGCCAGCAGCTTGCATCCACTGAATGAGCAGTTCTTC
- | TRBJ2-1 | TRBV5-8 | once | CASSVYYNEQFF | TGTGCCAGCAGCGTATATTACAATGAGCAGTTCTTC
- | TRBJ2-5 | TRBV2 | - | CASKGEETQYF | TGTGCCAGCAAGGGCGAAGAGACCCAGTACTTC
TRBD2 | TRBJ2-1 | TRBV20-1 | once | CSARTGTRPYNEQFF | TGCAGTGCTAGAACCGGGACTAGGCCCTACAATGAGCAGTTCTTC
TRBD2 | TRBJ2-3 | TRBV14 | - | CASSQRAGGADTQYF | TGTGCCAGCAGCCAACGGGCGGGGGGAGCCGATACGCAGTATTTT
TRBD2 | TRBJ2-2 | TRBV3-1 | - | CASSVGLVEAGELFF | TGTGCCAGCAGCGTGGGACTAGTTGAGGCCGGGGAGCTGTTTTTT
TRBD1 | TRBJ2-7 | TRBV28 | - | CASSFTRGLYEQYF | TGTGCCAGCAGTTTTACCAGGGGGCTCTACGAGCAGTACTTC